This entry features one T cell receptor beta chain sequence. This entry comes from a study of blood T cell repertoires in COVID-19. Deletions cut 2 bases from V and 1 base from J, with 11 bases between. This CDR3 spans 15 amino acids. The germline CDR1 and CDR2 sequences are MDHEN and SYDVKM. Repertoires were generated with immunoSEQ multiplex PCR, while TCRdb's copy carries only in-frame clones and drops some. The table records 40,000 to 50,000 clones, roughly 90% of them present only once. The chain combines TRBV28 with TRBJ1-1; perhaps TRBD1 as D (6 bases). This sequence was found in a man aged 65 to 79 with active COVID-19. The source material was peripheral blood. CDR3 sequence reads: CASSLINRENTEAFF. CDR3 in DNA: TGTGCCAGCAGTTTAATAAACAGGGAGAACACTGAAGCTTTCTTT.